One and the same sample provided the 22 T cell receptor beta chains below, sequenced in a study of blood T cell repertoires in COVID-19. Only in-frame clones appear in the TCRdb table, and some are missing; sequencing was by immunoSEQ multiplex PCR. In the table there are about 250,000 clones, roughly four fifths of which are singletons. Sequenced sample: peripheral blood. Receptors were obtained from a middle-aged man with acute or convalescent COVID-19.

The rearrangement links TRBV10-1 to TRBJ2-6, with D perhaps matching TRBD1 (5 bases). This CDR3 is built from 15 residues. V was pared by 2 bases and J by 0 bases, with 5 bases between. CDR1 WNHNN and CDR2 SYGVQD come from the germline V gene (reference sequence). The CDR3: CASSEQGSGANVLTF. CDR3 DNA: TGCGCCAGCAGTGAGCAGGGCTCTGGGGCCAACGTCCTGACTTTC.

This chain joins TRBV5-1 and TRBJ1-3; 8 bases match TRBD1. The CDR3 extends over 18 amino acids. Germline CDR1 and CDR2: SGHRS and YFSETQ. V trimming: 0 bases; J trimming: 2 bases; junction bases outside the gene matches: 10. The CDR3 spells CASSLVSVSTGAGNTIYF. The CDR3 DNA reads TGCGCCAGCAGCTTGGTGTCTGTGTCGACAGGGGCTGGAAACACCATATATTTT.

The count of this clone is one. The chain employs TRBV29-1 and TRBJ1-1; 12 nucleotides agree with TRBD1. The CDR3 has 12 amino acids. The junction had 1 base not matched to a gene; V was cut back by 6 bases and J by 5 bases. Germline V CDR1 and CDR2: SQVTM, ANQGSEA. The DNA of the CDR3 is TGCAGCGTGGGACAGGGGGCGACTGAAGCTTTCTTT. It codes for CSVGQGATEAFF.

This rearrangement joins TRBV2 to TRBJ1-3; tentative D call: TRBD1 (5 bases). CDR1 and CDR2 from the germline V gene are SNHLY and FYNNEI. The germline V and J ends were trimmed by 4 bases and 0 bases, with 22 bases remaining between them. There are 19 residues in the CDR3. CDR3 DNA sequence: TGTGCCAGCAGTGCAAGACAGTTCGTCTTAGTGGACTCTGGAAACACCATATATTTT. It is translated as CASSARQFVLVDSGNTIYF.

Here the CDR3 reads CASSPRPGASTDTQYF. CDR3 bases: TGTGCCAGCTCACCCCGACCGGGAGCTAGCACAGATACGCAGTATTTT. The rearrangement uses TRBV18 and TRBJ2-3, with TRBD2 as a possible D gene (6 bases). The V gene lost 3 bases and the J gene lost 0 bases, with 13 bases spanning the gap. CDR3 length equals 16 residues. CDR1 and CDR2 (germline): KGHSH, LQKENI.

The genes are TRBV5-1 and TRBJ1-1; 8 positions agree with TRBD1. The CDR3 spans 17 residues. CDR1 and CDR2 from the germline V gene are SGHRS and YFSETQ. V shed 0 bases, J shed 2 bases, and the junction held 9 bases outside the gene matches. The CDR3: CASSLAGVRGQNTEAFF. CDR3 in DNA: TGCGCCAGCAGCTTGGCCGGCGTCAGGGGGCAAAACACTGAAGCTTTCTTT.

The J gene is TRBJ2-1, the V gene TRBV27; 8 bases fit TRBD1. V shed 4 bases and J 6 bases; nucleotides not matched to a gene: 8. The germline CDR1 and CDR2 sequences are MNHEY and SMNVEV (reference sequence). The length of the CDR3 is 15 residues. The CDR3 is CASSSGQGAINEQFF. In nucleotides, the CDR3 is TGTGCCAGCAGTTCCGGGCAGGGGGCAATCAATGAGCAGTTCTTC.

CDR3 sequence reads: CASSQASSLYGYTF. As DNA, the CDR3 is TGCGCCAGCAGCCAAGCTTCGAGCCTCTATGGCTACACCTTC. The rearrangement uses TRBV4-1 and TRBJ1-2, with D hard to call. This CDR3 comprises 14 residues. The germline V gene has CDR1 MGHRA and CDR2 YSYEKL. The ends were cut back, 1 base at V and 4 bases at J, with 10 bases in the middle.

J is TRBJ2-1 and V is TRBV7-9; 11 bases fit TRBD2. CDR3 length equals 17 residues. J lost 4 bases, V lost 0 bases, and 5 bases had no gene match. CDR1 and CDR2 (germline): SEHNR, FQNEAQ (reference sequence). This chain's CDR3 is CASSLATGLADYNEQFF. The DNA for the CDR3 is TGTGCCAGCAGCTTAGCGACGGGACTAGCGGATTACAATGAGCAGTTCTTC.

This rearrangement joins TRBV7-7 to TRBJ2-7, with TRBD2 matching over 10 bases. CDR3 length: 14 amino acids. Germline V CDR1 and CDR2: SSHAT, FNYEAQ (reference sequence). The CDR3 coding sequence is TGTGCTAGTTCTCAGGGACTAGCGACCTACGAGCAGTACTTC. Translating it yields CASSQGLATYEQYF.

Here the CDR3 DNA reads TGCGCCAGCAGCTTGTCTGTCCAGGGGCCCTCTGGAAACACCATATATTTT. It yields the protein CASSLSVQGPSGNTIYF. This chain joins TRBV5-1 and TRBJ1-3; D is possibly TRBD1 (6 bases). V was cut by 1 base and J by 0 bases, with 14 bases left in between. This CDR3 has 17 amino acids. Germline CDR1 SGHRS, CDR2 YFSETQ.

This rearrangement joins TRBV2 to TRBJ2-4; a possible D gene is TRBD1 (6 bases). The CDR3 is 14 residues long. The ends were cut back, 1 base at V and 4 bases at J, with 8 bases in the middle. The germline gives CDR1 SNHLY, CDR2 FYNNEI. Written as DNA, the CDR3 is TGTGCCAGCAGTGAAGGCAGGGGAAAAAACATTCAGTACTTC. Protein product: CASSEGRGKNIQYF.

This rearrangement joins TRBV27 to TRBJ1-1; TRBD1 might be the D (5 bases). The CDR3 is 16 residues long. Germline CDR1 MNHEY, CDR2 SMNVEV (reference sequence). Trimming left V 1 base short and J 0 bases short, with 12 bases between. CDR3 amino acids: CASSLFQGHMNTEAFF. The CDR3 nucleotides are TGTGCCAGCAGTTTATTCCAGGGCCATATGAACACTGAAGCTTTCTTT.

CDR3 nucleotides: TGCGCCAGCAGCCCTAGGTTAGCGGGAGTGAGGGAGACCCAGTACTTC. Protein product: CASSPRLAGVRETQYF. The genes are TRBV5-1 and TRBJ2-5, with 9 bases fitting TRBD2. The length of the CDR3 is 16 residues. Per the germline V gene, CDR1 is SGHRS and CDR2 is YFSETQ. V lost 4 bases and J lost 5; bases outside the gene matches: 12.

V and J are TRBV6-5 and TRBJ1-1; D ambiguous. Between the trimmed V and J ends, which lost 7 bases and 7 bases, there was a span of 19 bases. CDR1 and CDR2 from the germline V gene are MNHEY and SVGAGI. There are 14 residues in the CDR3. Here the CDR3 DNA reads TGTGCCAGCACCTACTCGATAGGGAGAAGTGAAGCTTTCTTT. This sequence encodes CASTYSIGRSEAFF.

The table lists this clone with a count of one. The V call is TRBV7-9, the J call TRBJ1-1; D may be TRBD1 (5 bases). Deletions cut 5 bases from V and 1 base from J, with 11 bases between. Per the germline V gene, CDR1 is SEHNR and CDR2 is FQNEAQ (reference sequence). This CDR3 region has 14 residues. The CDR3 coding sequence is TGTGCCAGCAGCCTCCAGGGAGGGAACACTGAAGCTTTCTTT. This encodes CASSLQGGNTEAFF.

This sequence joins TRBV7-8 and TRBJ1-6; unclear D gene. V gave up 4 bases and J gave up 2 bases, with 18 bases separating them. Germline CDR1 is SGHVS and CDR2 is FQNEAQ. The CDR3 consists of 18 residues. CDR3 in amino acids: CASSSANYTGAYNSPLHF. The CDR3 DNA reads as TGTGCCAGCAGCTCAGCGAATTACACGGGAGCCTATAATTCACCCCTCCACTTT.

The V gene is TRBV10-1, the J gene TRBJ2-7, with 9 bases lining up with TRBD2. The CDR3 is 16 residues long. Germline CDR1 and CDR2: WNHNN and SYGVQD (reference sequence). V was clipped by 3 bases and J by 5 bases; unmatched bases: 11. CDR3: CASSDRSGGHLDEQYF. The CDR3 DNA reads TGCGCCAGCAGTGATAGGAGCGGGGGGCACCTCGACGAGCAGTACTTC.

The J gene is TRBJ1-1, the V gene TRBV11-2; D uncertain. Per the germline V gene, CDR1 is SGHAT and CDR2 is FQNNGV. CDR3 length: 14 amino acids. V was cut by 3 bases and J by 0 bases, with 8 bases left in between. This CDR3 is CASSFGGMNTEAFF. CDR3 nucleotide sequence: TGTGCCAGCAGCTTTGGAGGGATGAACACTGAAGCTTTCTTT.

This rearrangement joins TRBV5-6 to TRBJ1-2, with 7 nucleotides matching TRBD1. This CDR3 comprises 14 residues. Trimming removed 4 bases from V and 5 bases from J; junction bases left unmatched: 8. Germline V gene data show CDR1 as SGHDT and CDR2 as YYEEEE. In DNA, the CDR3 is TGTGCCAGCAGCCCCGGGACAGTCTTTTATGGCTACACCTTC. Translation: CASSPGTVFYGYTF.

This rearrangement joins TRBV5-1 to TRBJ1-4, with D hard to call. V was trimmed by 2 bases and J by 3 bases, leaving 8 bases between them. The CDR3 covers 14 residues. Germline V gives CDR1 SGHRS, CDR2 YFSETQ. The CDR3 DNA follows: TGCGCCAGCAGCTTTCAGCGGCCTAATGAAAAACTGTTTTTT. It codes for CASSFQRPNEKLFF.

V is TRBV24-1 and J is TRBJ2-1; 13 bases agree with TRBD2. J lost 12 bases, V lost 3 bases, and 7 bases had no gene match. CDR3 size: 15 residues. Germline CDR1 and CDR2: KGHDR and SFDVKD. Here the CDR3 DNA reads TGTGCCACCAGTGATCCGGGACTAGCGGGGAACGCGCAGTTCTTC. Its translation: CATSDPGLAGNAQFF.